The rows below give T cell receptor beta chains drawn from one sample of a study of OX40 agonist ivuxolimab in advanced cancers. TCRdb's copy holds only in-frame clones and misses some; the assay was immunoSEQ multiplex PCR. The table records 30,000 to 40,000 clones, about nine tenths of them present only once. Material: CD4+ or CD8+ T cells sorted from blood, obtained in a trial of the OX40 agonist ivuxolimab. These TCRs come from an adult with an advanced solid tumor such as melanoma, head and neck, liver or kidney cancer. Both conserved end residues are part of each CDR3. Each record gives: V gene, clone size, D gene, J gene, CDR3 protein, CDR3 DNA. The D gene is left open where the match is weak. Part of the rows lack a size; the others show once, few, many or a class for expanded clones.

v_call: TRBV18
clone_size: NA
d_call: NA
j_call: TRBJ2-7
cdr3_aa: CASSPLTGTTHEQYF
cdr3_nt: TGTGCCAGCTCACCATTGACAGGAACTACCCACGAGCAGTACTTC

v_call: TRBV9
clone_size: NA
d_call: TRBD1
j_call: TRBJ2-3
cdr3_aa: CASSVRGHETDTQYF
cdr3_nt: TGTGCCAGCAGCGTCAGGGGGCATGAGACAGATACGCAGTATTTT

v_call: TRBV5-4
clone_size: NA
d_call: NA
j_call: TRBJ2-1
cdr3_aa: CASSPGGERSYNEQFF
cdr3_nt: TGTGCCAGCAGCCCGGGGGGCGAGAGGTCCTACAATGAGCAGTTCTTC

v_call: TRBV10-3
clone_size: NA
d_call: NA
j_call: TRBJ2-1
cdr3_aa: CAISTPANEQFF
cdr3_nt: TGTGCCATCAGTACCCCCGCCAATGAGCAGTTCTTC

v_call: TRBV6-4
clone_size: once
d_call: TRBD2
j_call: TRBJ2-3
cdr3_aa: CASSDSLAGGGTDTQYF
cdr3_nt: TGTGCCAGCAGTGACTCCTTAGCGGGAGGCGGCACAGATACGCAGTATTTT

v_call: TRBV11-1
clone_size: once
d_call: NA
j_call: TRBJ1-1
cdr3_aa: CASSLASYRAGNTEAFF
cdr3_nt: TGTGCCAGCAGCTTAGCTTCCTACAGGGCGGGGAACACTGAAGCTTTCTTT

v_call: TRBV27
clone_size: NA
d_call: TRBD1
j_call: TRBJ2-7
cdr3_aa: CVSRTGLYEQYF
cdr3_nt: TGTGTGAGCCGGACAGGGTTGTACGAGCAGTACTTC

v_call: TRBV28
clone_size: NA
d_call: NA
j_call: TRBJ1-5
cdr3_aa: CASNGLTTSQPQHF
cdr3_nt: TGTGCCAGCAACGGGCTAACGACGAGTCAGCCCCAGCATTTT

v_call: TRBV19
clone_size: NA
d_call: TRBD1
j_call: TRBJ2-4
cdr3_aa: CASIGTGRNIQYF
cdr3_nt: TGTGCCAGTATTGGGACAGGGCGAAACATTCAGTACTTC

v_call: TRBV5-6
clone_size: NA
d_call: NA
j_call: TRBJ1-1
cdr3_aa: CASSVNRAGGAFF
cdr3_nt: TGTGCCAGCAGCGTTAACAGGGCTGGGGGAGCTTTCTTT

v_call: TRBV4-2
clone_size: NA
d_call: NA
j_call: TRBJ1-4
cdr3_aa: CASTHQSGRYNEKLFF
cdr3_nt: TGTGCCAGCACCCACCAAAGTGGGAGGTATAATGAAAAACTGTTTTTT

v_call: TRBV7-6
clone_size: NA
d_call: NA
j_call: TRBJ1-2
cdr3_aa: CASSPGQSYGYTF
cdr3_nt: TGTGCCAGCAGCCCCGGACAGAGCTATGGCTACACCTTC

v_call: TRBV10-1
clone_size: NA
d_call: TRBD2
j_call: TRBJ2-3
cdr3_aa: CASSESTQRGPPIRTDTQYF
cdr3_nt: TGCGCCAGCAGTGAGTCGACCCAGCGGGGACCCCCGATTAGGACAGATACGCAGTATTTT

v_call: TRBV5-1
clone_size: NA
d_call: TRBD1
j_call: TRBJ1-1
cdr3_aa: CASRGDRGYTEAFF
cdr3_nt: TGCGCCAGCAGGGGGGACAGAGGTTACACTGAAGCTTTCTTT

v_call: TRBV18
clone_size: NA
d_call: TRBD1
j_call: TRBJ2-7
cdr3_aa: CASSPGTGEFYEQYF
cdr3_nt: TGTGCCAGCTCACCCGGGACAGGGGAATTCTACGAGCAGTACTTC

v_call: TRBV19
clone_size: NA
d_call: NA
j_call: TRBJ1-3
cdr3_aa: CASRASSSGNTIYF
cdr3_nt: TGTGCCAGTCGAGCATCCTCCTCTGGAAACACCATATATTTT

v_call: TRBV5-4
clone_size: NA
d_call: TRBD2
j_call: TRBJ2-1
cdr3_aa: CASSSRTSGRNEQFF
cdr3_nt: TGTGCCAGCAGCTCCAGGACTAGCGGGAGAAATGAGCAGTTCTTC

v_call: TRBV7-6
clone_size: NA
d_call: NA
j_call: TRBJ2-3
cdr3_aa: CASSFGGPGTDTQYF
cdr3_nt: TGTGCCAGCAGCTTCGGGGGGCCTGGCACAGATACGCAGTATTTT

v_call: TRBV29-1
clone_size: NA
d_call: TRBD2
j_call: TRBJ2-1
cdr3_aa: CSGTSGTLNEQFF
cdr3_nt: TGCAGCGGTACTAGCGGGACCCTCAATGAGCAGTTCTTC

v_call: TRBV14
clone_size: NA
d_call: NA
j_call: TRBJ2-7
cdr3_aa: CASSQDRAPVDEQYF
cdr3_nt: TGTGCCAGCAGCCAAGACCGGGCCCCCGTCGACGAGCAGTACTTC

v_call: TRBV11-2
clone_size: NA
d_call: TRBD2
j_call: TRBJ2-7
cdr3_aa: CASSLSRTSAYEQYF
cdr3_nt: TGTGCCAGCAGCTTAAGTAGGACTAGCGCTTACGAGCAGTACTTC

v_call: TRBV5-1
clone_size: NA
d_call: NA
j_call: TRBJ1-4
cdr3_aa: CASSLIPTNEKLFF
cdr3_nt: TGCGCCAGCAGCTTAATACCGACTAATGAAAAACTGTTTTTT

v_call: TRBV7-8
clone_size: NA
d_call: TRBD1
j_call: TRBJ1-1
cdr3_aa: CASSPGQARNTEAFF
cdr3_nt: TGTGCCAGCAGCCCCGGACAGGCGAGGAACACTGAAGCTTTCTTT

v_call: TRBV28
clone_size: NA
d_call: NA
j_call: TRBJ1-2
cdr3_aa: CASRPESPSRRYGYTF
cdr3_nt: TGTGCCAGCAGGCCAGAATCCCCTTCGCGAAGGTATGGCTACACCTTC

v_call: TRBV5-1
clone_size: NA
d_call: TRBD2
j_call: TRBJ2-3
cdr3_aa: CASSLSGETSTDTQYF
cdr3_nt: TGCGCCAGCAGCTTGAGCGGGGAGACGAGCACAGATACGCAGTATTTT

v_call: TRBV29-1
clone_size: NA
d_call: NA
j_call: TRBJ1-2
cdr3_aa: CSVEVYTGYGYTF
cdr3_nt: TGCAGCGTTGAGGTGTATACGGGCTATGGCTACACCTTC

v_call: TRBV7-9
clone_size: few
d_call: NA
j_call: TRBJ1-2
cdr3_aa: CASSPDYNGYTF
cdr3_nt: TGTGCCAGCAGCCCAGACTACAATGGCTACACCTTC

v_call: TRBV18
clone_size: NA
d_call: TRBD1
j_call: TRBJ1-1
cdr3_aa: CASFTGGSVTEAFF
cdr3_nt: TGTGCCAGTTTCACAGGGGGAAGTGTGACTGAAGCTTTCTTT

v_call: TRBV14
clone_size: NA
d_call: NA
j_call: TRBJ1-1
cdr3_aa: CASSPRLRDWTEAFF
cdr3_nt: TGTGCCAGCAGCCCCCGGTTGCGGGATTGGACTGAAGCTTTCTTT

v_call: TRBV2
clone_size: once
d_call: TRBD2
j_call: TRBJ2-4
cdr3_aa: CASKGGTALIHQYF
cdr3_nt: TGTGCCAGCAAGGGAGGGACGGCCCTAATCCATCAGTACTTC

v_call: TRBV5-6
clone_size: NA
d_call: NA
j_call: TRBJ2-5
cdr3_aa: CASSLVPAAQYF
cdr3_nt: TGTGCCAGCAGCTTGGTCCCAGCGGCCCAGTACTTC

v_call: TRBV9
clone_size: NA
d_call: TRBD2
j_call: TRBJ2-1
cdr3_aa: CASSVGLAGDNEQFF
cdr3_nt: TGTGCCAGCAGCGTCGGACTAGCGGGGGACAATGAGCAGTTCTTC

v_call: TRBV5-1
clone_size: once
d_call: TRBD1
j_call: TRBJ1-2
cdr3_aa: CASSLDRDGGYTF
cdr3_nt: TGCGCCAGCAGCTTAGACAGGGACGGTGGCTACACCTTC

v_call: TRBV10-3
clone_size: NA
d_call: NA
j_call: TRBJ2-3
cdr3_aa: CAIRNRELSTDTQYF
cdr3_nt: TGTGCCATCAGGAACAGGGAGTTAAGCACAGATACGCAGTATTTT

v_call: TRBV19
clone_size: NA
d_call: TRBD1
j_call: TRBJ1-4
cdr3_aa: CASSKGASGKLFF
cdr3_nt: TGTGCCAGTAGTAAGGGGGCATCGGGGAAACTGTTTTTT

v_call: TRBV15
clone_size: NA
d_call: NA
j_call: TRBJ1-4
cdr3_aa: CATSREGAANEKLFF
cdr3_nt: TGTGCCACCAGCAGAGAGGGGGCGGCTAATGAAAAACTGTTTTTT

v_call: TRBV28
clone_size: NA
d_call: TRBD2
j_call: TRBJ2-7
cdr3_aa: CASSLGSGRALYEQYF
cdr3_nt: TGTGCCAGCAGTTTAGGTAGCGGGAGGGCCCTATACGAGCAGTACTTC

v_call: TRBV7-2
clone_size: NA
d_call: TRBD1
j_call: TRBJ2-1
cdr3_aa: CASRPGTGRTYNEQFF
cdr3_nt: TGTGCCAGCAGACCCGGGACAGGGAGAACCTACAATGAGCAGTTCTTC

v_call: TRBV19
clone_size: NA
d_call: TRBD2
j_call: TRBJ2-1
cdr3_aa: CASSIGPASGLINEQFF
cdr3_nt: TGTGCCAGTAGTATAGGGCCGGCTAGCGGGTTAATCAATGAGCAGTTCTTC

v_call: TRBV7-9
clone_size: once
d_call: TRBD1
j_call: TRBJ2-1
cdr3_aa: CASSLQGSSYNEQFF
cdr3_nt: TGTGCCAGCAGCCTACAGGGGAGCTCCTACAATGAGCAGTTCTTC

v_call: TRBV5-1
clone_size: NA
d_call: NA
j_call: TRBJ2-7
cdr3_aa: CASSLGGLPAYEQYF
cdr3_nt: TGCGCCAGCAGCTTAGGCGGCCTGCCGGCCTACGAGCAGTACTTC

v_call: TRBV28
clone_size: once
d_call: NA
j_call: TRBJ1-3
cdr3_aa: CASSQSNFGNTIYF
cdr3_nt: TGTGCCAGCAGCCAGAGTAATTTTGGAAACACCATATATTTT

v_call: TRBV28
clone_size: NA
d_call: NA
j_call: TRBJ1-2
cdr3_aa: CASSLGRTSYGYTF
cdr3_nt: TGTGCCAGCAGTTTAGGAAGGACAAGCTATGGCTACACCTTC

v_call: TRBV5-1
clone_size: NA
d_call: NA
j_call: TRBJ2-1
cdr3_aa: CASRDITASYNEQFF
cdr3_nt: TGCGCCAGCAGGGACATAACGGCGTCCTACAATGAGCAGTTCTTC

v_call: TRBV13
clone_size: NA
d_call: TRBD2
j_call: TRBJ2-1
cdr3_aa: CASSLLAGVPYNEQFF
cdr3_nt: TGTGCCAGCAGCCTTTTAGCGGGAGTGCCCTACAATGAGCAGTTCTTC

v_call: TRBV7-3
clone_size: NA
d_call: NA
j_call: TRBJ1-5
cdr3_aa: CASSLTGNQPQHF
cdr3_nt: TGTGCCAGCAGCTTAACAGGCAATCAGCCCCAGCATTTT

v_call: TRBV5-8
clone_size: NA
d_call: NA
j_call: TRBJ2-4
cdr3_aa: CASSLPRNIQYF
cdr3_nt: TGTGCCAGCAGCTTGCCCCGAAACATTCAGTACTTC

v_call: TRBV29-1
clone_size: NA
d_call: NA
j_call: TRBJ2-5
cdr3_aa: CSVQRRVETQYF
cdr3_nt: TGCAGCGTCCAACGAAGGGTTGAGACCCAGTACTTC

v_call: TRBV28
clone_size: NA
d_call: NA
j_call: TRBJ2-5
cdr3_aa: CASSFRETQYF
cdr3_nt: TGTGCCAGCAGTTTCCGGGAGACCCAGTACTTC

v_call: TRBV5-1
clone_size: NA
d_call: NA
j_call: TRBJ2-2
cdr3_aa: CASSSQYGELFF
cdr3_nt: TGCGCCAGCAGCTCGCAGTACGGAGAGCTGTTTTTT

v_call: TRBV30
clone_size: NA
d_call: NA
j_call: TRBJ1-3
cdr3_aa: CAWKPDSGNTIYF
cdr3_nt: TGTGCCTGGAAACCTGACTCTGGAAACACCATATATTTT

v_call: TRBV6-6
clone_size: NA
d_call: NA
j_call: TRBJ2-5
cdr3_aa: CASSSHRLQETQYF
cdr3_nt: TGTGCCAGCAGTTCACACAGGCTCCAAGAGACCCAGTACTTC

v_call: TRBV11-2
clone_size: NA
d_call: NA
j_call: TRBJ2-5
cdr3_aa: CASSLKIDGYQETQYF
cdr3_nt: TGTGCCAGCAGCTTAAAAATCGACGGCTACCAAGAGACCCAGTACTTC

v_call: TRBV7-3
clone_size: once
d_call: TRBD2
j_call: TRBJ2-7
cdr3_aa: CASSLMGLAGPGGPYEQYF
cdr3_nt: TGTGCCAGCAGCTTAATGGGACTAGCGGGACCAGGGGGACCCTACGAGCAGTACTTC